The text below deals with one T cell receptor (beta chain). Its antigen is currently unknown. Germline lookup yields CDR1 DFQATT and CDR2 SNEGSKA (reference sequence). This CDR3 spans 15 amino acids. This record belongs to a study of monozygotic twins with inflammatory bowel disease. TCRdb re-called the 5' RACE reads and gives one entry per CDR3 protein, without DNA. The sample data list 330,000 or so distinct CDR3 sequences. Findings and limits, study-wide: Repertoires of patients may have been made more variable by differing immunosuppressive treatments. Limited power may explain why concordant and discordant twins showed no difference in repertoire similarity.

The specimen was blood. The J gene is TRBJ2-1, the V gene TRBV20-1; as DNA is missing, the TRBD2 call by TCRdb cannot be tested. The receptor was derived from a human donor with ulcerative colitis or Crohn's disease, or a healthy co-twin of an affected twin (not recorded which). The CDR3 spells CSARGGTGIYNEQFF.